These T cell receptor beta chains were read from a single sample in a study of beta chain features in type 1 diabetes. Profiling relied on immunoSEQ multiplex PCR, and the TCRdb table lists in-frame clones only, not all of them. The table records 40,000 to 45,000 clones, roughly 50% of them present only once. What was sequenced was central memory CD4+ T cells from blood. These TCRs come from a woman under 30 in good health. CDR3s include the opening cysteine and the closing phenylalanine or tryptophan. A D gene is named only where the DNA matches it firmly. Part of the rows lack a size; the others show once, few, many or a class for expanded clones.

d_gene	v_gene	j_gene	abundance	CDR3nt	CDR3aa
TRBD2	TRBV2	TRBJ2-2	NA	TGTGCCAGCATCAGCGGGATCGCCGGGGAGCTGTTTTTT	CASISGIAGELFF
NA	TRBV28	TRBJ1-2	NA	TGTGCCAGCAGTTTAAGAGGGTACTATGGCTACACCTTC	CASSLRGYYGYTF
TRBD2	TRBV30	TRBJ2-3	NA	TGTGCCTGGAGTTTAGCGGGGATTAGCACAGATACGCAGTATTTT	CAWSLAGISTDTQYF
NA	TRBV25-1	TRBJ2-1	NA	TGTGCCAGCAGTACAGGGTCCTACACCTACAATGAGCAGTTCTTC	CASSTGSYTYNEQFF
TRBD2	TRBV4-1	TRBJ2-7	NA	TGCGCCAGCAGCCAAGGCCTTAGCGGGTCTTCCTACGGGCAGTACTTC	CASSQGLSGSSYGQYF
TRBD1	TRBV30	TRBJ1-5	few	TGTGCCTGGAGTAACGGACAGGGGGCGAATCAGCCCCAGCATTTT	CAWSNGQGANQPQHF
NA	TRBV29-1	TRBJ2-5	NA	TGCAGCGTTGCTGGCACACAAGAGACCCAGTACTTC	CSVAGTQETQYF
NA	TRBV5-1	TRBJ2-1	NA	TGCGCCAGCAGCCGATCCGACAGCTACAATGAGCAGTTCTTC	CASSRSDSYNEQFF
NA	TRBV5-4	TRBJ1-1	NA	TGTGCCAGCAGCTTGGAACGGGGAGGGATGACTGAAGCTTTCTTT	CASSLERGGMTEAFF
NA	TRBV6-6	TRBJ2-3	NA	TGTGTTTCCTCCGGGGAAGATACGCAGTATTTT	CVSSGEDTQYF
TRBD1	TRBV29-1	TRBJ2-2	NA	TGCAGCGTTATTACAGGGGGCACCGGGGAGCTGTTTTTT	CSVITGGTGELFF
NA	TRBV7-2	TRBJ1-2	NA	TGTGCCAGCAGCTTAACTCAGGGACTAGGTGGCTACACCTTC	CASSLTQGLGGYTF
NA	TRBV19	TRBJ1-5	NA	TGTGCCAGTAGTACGTTAGACAAACTGCGAGATCAGCCCCAGCATTTT	CASSTLDKLRDQPQHF
TRBD2	TRBV5-5	TRBJ2-1	NA	TGTGCCAGCAGCTCCACTAGCGGGAGTTACAATGAGCAGTTCTTC	CASSSTSGSYNEQFF
NA	TRBV30	TRBJ1-1	NA	TGTGCCTGGAAAGCGGGGGGCGTCACTGAAGCTTTCTTT	CAWKAGGVTEAFF
NA	TRBV11-2	TRBJ2-7	NA	TGTGCCAGCAGCTTAGTCGGGAGCTCCTACGAGCAGTACTTC	CASSLVGSSYEQYF